This TCR beta chain was recorded in a study of blood T cells in healthy people across ages. Extractions gave at least 5 micrograms of total RNA per sample. Of note for this clonotype: What it recognizes is unknown. One junction end disagrees with the germline gene, perhaps due to a read error.

It was with a sample-barcoded 5' primer and a J-beta primer mix that a second PCR of roughly 7 to 12 cycles was run. From each sample, at least 2.5 million paired-end reads containing CDR3 were obtained. TCRdb used MiXCR to reprocess the 5' RACE reads, holding one entry per CDR3 protein. The sample lists around 1,600,000 distinct CDR3 sequences, approximately 42% seen once, with over 3.5% in the top ten. Germline V gene data show CDR1 as MNHEY and CDR2 as SMNVEV (reference sequence). The CDR3 extends over 13 amino acids. Study conclusions and caveats: Diversity of TCR beta correlated strongly with naive T cell percentage.

This sequence was found in a woman aged 18-35 years in good health. The source material was blood. The chain uses TRBV27 and TRBJ2-5; 9 bases align to TRBD1. The J call may be incorrect, as the DNA end agrees better with TRBJ2-7. Here the CDR3 DNA reads TGTGCCGGCAGTTTACAGGGGGCCCACGAGCAGTACTTC. The encoded protein is CAGSLQGAHEQYF.